This T cell receptor (beta chain) was sequenced for a study of control samples from healthy donors and cancer patients (TCRdb year 2020). There are 12 amino acids in the CDR3, from cysteine to valine inclusive. Only the CDR3 portion is preserved as DNA: 36 bases, with reading frame beginning at the first base. V loses 3 bases, J loses 7 bases, and the germline ends lie 11 bases apart. CDR1 and CDR2 are read off the germline V gene (reference sequence) as SGHKS and YYEKEE. This clone was detected only a few times. This clone's antigen is unknown. The record has no base qualities; no much larger clone is one base away. Libraries came from the immunoSEQ multiplex PCR assay. What TCRdb holds here is the immuneACCESS table cut down to in-frame rearrangements. Part of the clones is not present; checked against another copy, under half of the missing clones reflect an unresolved V gene, and the others are unexplained. The sample data list 79,000 or so clones, and about 89% of these were observed just once. In total, the top ten clones hold 9.5% to 10% of the sample.

The rearranged chain carries TRBV5-5 and TRBJ2-7; the D gene is not confidently resolved. Sequenced sample: PBMCs. The clonotype originates from a woman aged 45 to 65 with colorectal cancer. CDR3 protein: CASSSWMGEQYV. The DNA reads TGTGCCAGCAGCTCCTGGATGGGGGAGCAGTACGTC.